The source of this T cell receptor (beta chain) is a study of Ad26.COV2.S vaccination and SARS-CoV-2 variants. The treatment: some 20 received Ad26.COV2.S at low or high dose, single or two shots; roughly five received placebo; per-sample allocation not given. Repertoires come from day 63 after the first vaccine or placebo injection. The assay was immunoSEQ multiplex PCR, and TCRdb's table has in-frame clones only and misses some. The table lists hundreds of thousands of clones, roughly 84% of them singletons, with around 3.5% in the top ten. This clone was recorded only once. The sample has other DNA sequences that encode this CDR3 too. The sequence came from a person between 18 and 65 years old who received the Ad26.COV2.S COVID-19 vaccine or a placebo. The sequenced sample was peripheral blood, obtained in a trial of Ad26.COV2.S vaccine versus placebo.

CDR3 DNA sequence: TGTGCCTGGGGCTTGAACACTGAAGCTTTCTTT. Amino acid sequence: CAWGLNTEAFF. V and J are TRBV30 and TRBJ1-1; no clear D. Germline CDR1 reads GTSNPN; CDR2 reads SVGIG (reference sequence). Trimming took off 5 bases at V and 0 bases at J, with 4 bases between the two ends. This CDR3 contains 11 residues.